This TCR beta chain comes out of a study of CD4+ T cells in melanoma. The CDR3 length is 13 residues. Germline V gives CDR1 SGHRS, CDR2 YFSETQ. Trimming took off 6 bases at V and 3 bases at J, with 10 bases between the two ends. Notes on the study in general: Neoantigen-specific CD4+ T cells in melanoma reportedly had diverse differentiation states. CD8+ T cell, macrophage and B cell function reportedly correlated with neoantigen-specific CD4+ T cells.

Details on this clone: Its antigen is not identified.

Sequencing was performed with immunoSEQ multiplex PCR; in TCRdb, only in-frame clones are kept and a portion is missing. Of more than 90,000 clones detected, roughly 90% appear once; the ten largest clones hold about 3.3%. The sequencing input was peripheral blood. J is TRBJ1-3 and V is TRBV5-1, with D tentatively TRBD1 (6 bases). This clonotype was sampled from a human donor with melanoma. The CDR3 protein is CASTEGHGNTIYF. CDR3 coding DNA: TGCGCCAGCACTGAGGGACATGGAAACACCATATATTTT. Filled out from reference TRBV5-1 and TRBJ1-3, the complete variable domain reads KAGVTQTPRYLIKTRGQQVTLSCSPISGHRSVSWYQQTPGQGLQFLFEYFSETQRNKGNFPGRFSGRQFSNSRSEMNVSTLELGDSALYLCASTEGHGNTIYFGEGSWLTVV.